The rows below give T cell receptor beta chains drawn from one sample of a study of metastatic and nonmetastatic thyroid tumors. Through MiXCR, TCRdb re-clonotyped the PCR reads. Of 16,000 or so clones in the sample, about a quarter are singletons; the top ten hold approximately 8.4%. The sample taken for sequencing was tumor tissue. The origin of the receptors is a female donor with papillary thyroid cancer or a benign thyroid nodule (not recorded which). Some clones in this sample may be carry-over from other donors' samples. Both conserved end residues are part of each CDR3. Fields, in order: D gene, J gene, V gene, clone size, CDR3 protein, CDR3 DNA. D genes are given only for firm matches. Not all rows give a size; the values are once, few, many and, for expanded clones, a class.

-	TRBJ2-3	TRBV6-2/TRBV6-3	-	CASSYTREDTQYF	TGTGCCAGCAGTTACACCAGGGAAGATACGCAGTATTTT
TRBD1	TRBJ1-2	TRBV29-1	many	CSVEKMTGGYGYTF	TGCAGCGTTGAAAAAATGACAGGGGGCTATGGCTACACCTTC
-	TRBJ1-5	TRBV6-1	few	CASSTGRGYSNQPQHF	TGTGCCAGCAGTACCGGGCGCGGTTATAGCAATCAGCCCCAGCATTTC
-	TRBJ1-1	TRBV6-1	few	CASWPQGDMNTEAFF	TGTGCCAGCTGGCCACAGGGAGACATGAACACTGAAGCTTTCTTT
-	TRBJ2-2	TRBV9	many	CASSKNTGELFF	TGTGCCAGCAGCAAGAACACCGGGGAGCTGTTTTTT
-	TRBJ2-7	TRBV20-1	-	CSARRASRTPYEQYF	TGCAGTGCTAGAAGGGCCTCCCGAACCCCCTACGAGCAGTACTTC
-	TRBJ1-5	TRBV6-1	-	CASSEGYSNQPQHF	TGTGCCAGCAGTGAGGGATATAGCAATCAGCCCCAGCATTTT
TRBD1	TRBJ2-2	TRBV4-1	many	CASSRGQGPAGELFF	TGCGCCAGCAGTCGGGGACAGGGTCCAGCCGGGGAGCTGTTTTTT
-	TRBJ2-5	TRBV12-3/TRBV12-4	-	CASSHPGTQETQYF	TGTGCCAGCAGCCATCCGGGGACTCAAGAGACCCAGTACTTC
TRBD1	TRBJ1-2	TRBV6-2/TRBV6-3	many	CASSAPETGVAYGYTF	TGTGCCAGCAGCGCCCCTGAGACAGGGGTCGCCTATGGCTACACCTTC
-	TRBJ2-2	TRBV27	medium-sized	CASSLVGVTGELFF	TGTGCCAGCAGTTTGGTGGGAGTTACCGGGGAGCTGTTTTTT
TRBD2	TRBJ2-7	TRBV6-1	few	CASSEEIAGAYEQYF	TGTGCCAGCAGTGAAGAAATAGCGGGAGCCTACGAGCAGTACTTC
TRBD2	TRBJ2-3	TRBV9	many	CASSVREGLPDTQYF	TGTGCCAGCAGCGTTCGGGAGGGCCTTCCCGATACGCAGTATTTT
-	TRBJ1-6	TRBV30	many	CAWSVLATNSPLHF	TGTGCCTGGAGTGTATTGGCGACAAATTCACCCCTCCACTTT
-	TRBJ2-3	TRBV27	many	CASSLYMKPSDTQYF	TGTGCCAGCAGTCTCTACATGAAGCCGTCAGATACGCAGTATTTT
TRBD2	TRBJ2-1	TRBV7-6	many	CASSLGSGRAPEQFF	TGTGCCAGCAGCTTAGGTAGCGGGAGGGCCCCTGAGCAGTTCTTC
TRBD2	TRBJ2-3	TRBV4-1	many	CASSPPTGGLDTQYF	TGCGCCAGCAGCCCACCGACGGGAGGGCTGGATACGCAGTATTTT
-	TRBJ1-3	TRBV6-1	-	CASSGHGKVLSGNTIYF	TGTGCCAGCAGTGGACATGGGAAAGTTTTGTCTGGAAACACCATATATTTT
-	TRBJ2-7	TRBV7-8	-	CASSLGSGFYF	TGTGCCAGCAGCTTAGGATCCGGGTTTTACTTC
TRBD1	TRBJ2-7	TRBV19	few	CASNEGGRYEQYF	TGTGCCAGTAATGAAGGGGGCCGGTACGAGCAGTACTTC
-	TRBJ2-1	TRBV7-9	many	CASSVRDNSYNEQFF	TGTGCCAGCAGCGTCCGGGACAACTCCTACAATGAGCAGTTCTTC
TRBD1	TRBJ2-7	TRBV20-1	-	CSARPRGRVEQYF	TGCAGTGCTAGGCCCAGGGGGCGCGTCGAGCAGTACTTC
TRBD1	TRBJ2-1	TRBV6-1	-	CASSRDRAYEHFF	TGTGCCAGCAGCCGGGACAGGGCCTATGAGCATTTCTTC
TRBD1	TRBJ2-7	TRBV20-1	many	CSARDPGTGAYEQYF	TGCAGTGCTAGAGACCCTGGGACAGGGGCCTACGAGCAGTACTTC
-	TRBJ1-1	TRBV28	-	CASRKTPGQNIEAFF	TGTGCCAGTAGGAAAACCCCCGGACAGAACATTGAAGCTTTCTTT
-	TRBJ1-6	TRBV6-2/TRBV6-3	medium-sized	CASSLSSGGLYNSPLHF	TGTGCCAGCAGTCTTAGTTCCGGGGGCCTCTATAATTCACCCCTCCACTTT
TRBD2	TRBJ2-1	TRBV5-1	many	CASSLAGSYNEQFF	TGCGCCAGCAGCTTAGCGGGATCCTACAATGAGCAGTTCTTC
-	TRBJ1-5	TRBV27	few	CASSLSVNQPQHF	TGTGCCAGCAGTTTATCGGTCAATCAGCCCCAGCATTTT
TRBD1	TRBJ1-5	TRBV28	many	CASSFTGGNQPQHF	TGTGCCAGCAGTTTTACAGGGGGCAATCAGCCCCAGCATTTT
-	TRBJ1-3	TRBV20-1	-	CSANAWPENSGNTIYF	TGCAGTGCTAATGCCTGGCCAGAAAACTCTGGAAACACCATATATTTT
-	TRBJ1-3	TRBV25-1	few	CPSSYRGRMNTIYF	TGTCCCAGCAGTTATAGGGGTCGGATGAACACCATATATTTT
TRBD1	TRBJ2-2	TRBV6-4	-	CASSRSTGGTNTGELFF	TGTGCCAGCAGTCGCTCAACAGGGGGGACGAACACCGGGGAGCTGTTTTTT
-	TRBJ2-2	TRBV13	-	CASSTTNGNTGELFF	TGTGCCAGCAGCACAACGAACGGGAACACCGGGGAGCTGTTTTTT
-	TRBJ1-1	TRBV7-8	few	CASSSPRGRANTEAFF	TGTGCCAGCAGCTCCCCGAGGGGCAGGGCGAACACTGAAGCTTTCTTT
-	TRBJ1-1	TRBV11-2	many	CASSASTTEAFF	TGTGCCAGCAGCGCAAGTACCACTGAAGCTTTCTTT
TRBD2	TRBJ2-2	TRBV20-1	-	CSARGLAGTGELFF	TGCAGTGCTAGAGGGCTAGCGGGCACCGGGGAGCTGTTTTTT
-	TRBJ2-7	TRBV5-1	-	CASSGDPASLGYEQYF	TGCGCCAGCAGCGGGGACCCGGCTAGCTTGGGCTACGAGCAGTACTTC
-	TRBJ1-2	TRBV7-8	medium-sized	CASSLLKTGENYGYTF	TGTGCCAGCAGCTTATTGAAGACGGGGGAGAACTATGGCTACACCTTC
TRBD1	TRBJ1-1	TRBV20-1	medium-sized	CSAAGTGAGNTEAFF	TGCAGTGCTGCCGGGACAGGGGCCGGGAACACTGAAGCTTTCTTT
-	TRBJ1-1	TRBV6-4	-	CASSRTQNTEAFF	TGTGCCAGCAGTCGGACACAGAACACTGAAGCTTTCTTT
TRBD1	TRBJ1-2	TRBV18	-	CASSLDRGYGYTF	TGTGCCAGCTCACTCGACAGGGGCTATGGCTACACCTTC
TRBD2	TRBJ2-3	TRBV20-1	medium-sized	CSAPLRLAASTDTQYF	TGCAGTGCCCCCCTGCGACTAGCGGCTAGCACAGATACGCAGTATTTT
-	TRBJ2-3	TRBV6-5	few	CASSYHTSGRGADTQYF	TGTGCCAGCAGTTACCACACTTCAGGGAGAGGCGCAGATACGCAGTATTTT
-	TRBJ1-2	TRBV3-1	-	CASSHGTGYGYTF	TGTGCCAGCAGCCATGGGACCGGATATGGCTACACCTTC
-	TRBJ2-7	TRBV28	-	CASSLGWMRGEQYF	TGTGCCAGCAGTTTAGGTTGGATGCGCGGCGAGCAGTACTTC
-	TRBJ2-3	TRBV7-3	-	CASRKMGDTDTRYF	TGTGCCAGCAGAAAAATGGGGGACACAGATACGCGGTATTTT
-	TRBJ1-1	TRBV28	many	CASEDTEAFF	TGTGCCAGCGAGGACACTGAAGCTTTCTTT
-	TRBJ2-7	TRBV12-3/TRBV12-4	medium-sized	CASSFTTTPYEQYF	TGTGCCAGCAGTTTTACGACTACCCCCTACGAGCAGTACTTC
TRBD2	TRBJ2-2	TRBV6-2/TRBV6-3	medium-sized	CASSWTSGRPGELFF	TGTGCCAGCAGTTGGACTAGCGGGAGACCCGGGGAGCTGTTTTTT
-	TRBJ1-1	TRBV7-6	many	CASSREEDTEAFF	TGTGCCAGCAGCCGGGAGGAAGACACTGAAGCTTTCTTT
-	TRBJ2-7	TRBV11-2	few	CASSHTDTFYEQYF	TGTGCCAGCAGCCACACGGACACATTCTACGAGCAGTACTTC
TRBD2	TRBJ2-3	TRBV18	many	CASSPSGGGQRTDTQYF	TGTGCCAGCTCCCCCAGCGGGGGAGGTCAACGCACAGATACGCAGTATTTT
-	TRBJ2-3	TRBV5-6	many	CASSFAHSTDTQYF	TGTGCCAGCAGCTTCGCTCACAGCACAGATACGCAGTATTTT
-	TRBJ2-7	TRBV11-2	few	CASSQGSVFEQYF	TGTGCCAGCAGCCAAGGGTCGGTTTTCGAGCAGTACTTC
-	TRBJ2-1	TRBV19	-	CASSMTQHEQFF	TGTGCCAGTAGTATGACCCAGCATGAGCAGTTCTTC
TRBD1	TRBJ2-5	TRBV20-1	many	CSAGRFDRVWETQYF	TGCAGTGCTGGTCGGTTTGACAGGGTTTGGGAGACCCAGTACTTC
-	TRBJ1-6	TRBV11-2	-	CASSAGGGTWDSPLHF	TGTGCCAGCAGCGCCGGCGGGGGGACCTGGGATTCACCCCTCCACTTT
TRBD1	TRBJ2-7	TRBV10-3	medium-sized	CAISERDRASYEQYF	TGTGCCATCAGTGAACGGGACAGGGCCTCCTACGAGCAGTACTTC
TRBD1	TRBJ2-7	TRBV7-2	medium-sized	CASSFRTGGREQYF	TGTGCCAGCAGCTTTCGGACAGGCGGTCGCGAGCAGTACTTC
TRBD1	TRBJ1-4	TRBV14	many	CASSQDVHRGIEKLFF	TGTGCCAGCAGCCAAGACGTGCACAGGGGGATTGAAAAACTGTTTTTT